This T cell receptor (beta chain) stems from a study of spatial heterogeneity in lung cancer. In this sample, this clonotype turned up a few times. Documented time point: blood at routine non-recurrence follow-up after resection. From the 5' RACE reads, TCRdb called clonotypes with MiXCR, one entry per CDR3 protein. The table records approximately 17,000 distinct CDR3 sequences, about 20% of them present only once. Specimen: PBMCs, collected at follow-up. This TCR was sampled from a male donor with early-stage non-small cell lung cancer.

The CDR3 reads CASSPGGGGRDQPQHF. CDR3 sequence (DNA): TGTGCCAGCAGCCCGGGGGGCGGGGGAAGGGATCAGCCCCAGCATTTT. The chain couples TRBV9 to TRBJ1-5; possible D gene TRBD1, 6 bases. This CDR3 comprises 16 residues. Trimming took 4 bases from V and 5 from J, leaving 19 bases between them. CDR1 SGDLS and CDR2 YYNGEE come from the germline V gene.